This T cell receptor beta chain was sequenced in a study of neoadjuvant anti-PD-1 for oral cavity cancer. For the study at large: Patients without progression got a fourth dose around day 43. Study-level results: Pretreatment Treg/Th17 ratio correlated inversely with post-treatment tumor clonality.

Described time point: after neoadjuvant nivolumab, at surgical resection. Profiling relied on immunoSEQ multiplex PCR, and the TCRdb table lists in-frame clones only, not all of them. This table holds some 15,000 clones, less than 75% found once. As concerns this clone: Its antigen is currently unknown.

This sequence was found in a person aged 40 to 85 with oral cavity squamous cell carcinoma. Sequences were derived from PBMCs, sampled after nivolumab (anti-PD-1) treatment.

The CDR3 bases are TGTGCCAGCAGCCCTGGGGCTAAGCGGGATAATGAGCAGTTCTTC. As protein: CASSPGAKRDNEQFF. The rearrangement links TRBV7-9 to TRBJ2-1; 7 positions match TRBD2. The germline gives CDR1 SEHNR, CDR2 FQNEAQ (reference sequence). The V and J ends lost 5 bases and 7 bases, in that order; junction bases with no gene match: 11. CDR3 length: 15 residues.